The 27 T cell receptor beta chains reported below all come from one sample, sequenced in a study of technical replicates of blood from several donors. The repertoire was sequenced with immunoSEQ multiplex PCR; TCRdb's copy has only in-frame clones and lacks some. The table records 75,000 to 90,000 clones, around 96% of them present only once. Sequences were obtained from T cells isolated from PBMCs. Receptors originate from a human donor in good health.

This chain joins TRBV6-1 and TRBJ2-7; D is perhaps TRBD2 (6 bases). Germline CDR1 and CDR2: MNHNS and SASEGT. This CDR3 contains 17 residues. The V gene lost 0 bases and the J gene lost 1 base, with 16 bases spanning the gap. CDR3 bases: TGTGCCAGCAGTGAAGCGGGGGAGCTAGCGCAATCCTACGAGCAGTACTTC. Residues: CASSEAGELAQSYEQYF.

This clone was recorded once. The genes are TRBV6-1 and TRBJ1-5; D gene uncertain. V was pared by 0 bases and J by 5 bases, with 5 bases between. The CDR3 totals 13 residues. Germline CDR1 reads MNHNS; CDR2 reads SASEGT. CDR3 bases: TGTGCCAGCAGTGAAGCCGGGGATCAGCCCCAGCATTTT. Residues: CASSEAGDQPQHF.

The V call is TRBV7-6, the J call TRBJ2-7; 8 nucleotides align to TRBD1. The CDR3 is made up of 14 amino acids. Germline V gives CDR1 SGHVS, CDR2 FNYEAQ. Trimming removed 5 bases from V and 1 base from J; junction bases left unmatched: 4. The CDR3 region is CASSPGTGSYEQYF. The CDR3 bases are TGTGCCAGCAGCCCCGGGACAGGATCCTACGAGCAGTACTTC.

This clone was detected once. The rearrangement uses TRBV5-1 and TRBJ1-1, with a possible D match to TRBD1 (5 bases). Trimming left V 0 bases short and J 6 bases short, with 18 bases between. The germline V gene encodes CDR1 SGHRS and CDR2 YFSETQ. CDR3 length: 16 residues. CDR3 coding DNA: TGCGCCAGCAGCTTGGAAAGGGATTACCAGGGCGCTGAAGCTTTCTTT. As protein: CASSLERDYQGAEAFF.

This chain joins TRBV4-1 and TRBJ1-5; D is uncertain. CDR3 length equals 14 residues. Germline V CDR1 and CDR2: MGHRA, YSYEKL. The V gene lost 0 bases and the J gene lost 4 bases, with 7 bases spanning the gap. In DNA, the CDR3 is TGCGCCAGCAGCCAAGATTCGGGAAATCAGCCCCAGCATTTT. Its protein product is CASSQDSGNQPQHF.

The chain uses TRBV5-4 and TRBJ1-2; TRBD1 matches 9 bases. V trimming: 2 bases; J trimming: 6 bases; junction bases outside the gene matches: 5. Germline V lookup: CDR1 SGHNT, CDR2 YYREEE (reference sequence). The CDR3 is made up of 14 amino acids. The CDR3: CASSLSGQGHGYTF. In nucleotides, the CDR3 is TGTGCCAGCAGCTTATCGGGACAGGGCCATGGCTACACCTTC.

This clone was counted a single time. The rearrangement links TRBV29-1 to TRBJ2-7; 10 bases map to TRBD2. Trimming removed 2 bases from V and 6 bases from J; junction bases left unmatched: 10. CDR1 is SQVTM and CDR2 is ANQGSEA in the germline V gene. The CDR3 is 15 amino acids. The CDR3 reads CSVESLAGVRSEQYF. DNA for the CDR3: TGCAGCGTTGAAAGCCTAGCGGGAGTCCGGAGCGAGCAGTACTTC.

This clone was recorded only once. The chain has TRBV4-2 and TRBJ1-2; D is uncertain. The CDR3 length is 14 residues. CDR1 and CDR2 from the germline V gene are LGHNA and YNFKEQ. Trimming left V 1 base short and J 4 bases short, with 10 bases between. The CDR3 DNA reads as TGTGCCAGCAGCCAAGTACTGGGAGCCTATGGCTACACCTTC. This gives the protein CASSQVLGAYGYTF.

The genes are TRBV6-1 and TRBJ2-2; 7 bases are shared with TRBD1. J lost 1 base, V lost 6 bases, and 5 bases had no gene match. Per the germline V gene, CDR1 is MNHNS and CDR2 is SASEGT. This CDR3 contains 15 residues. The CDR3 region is CASSLRQGNTGELFF. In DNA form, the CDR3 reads TGTGCCAGCAGCCTTCGACAGGGGAACACCGGGGAGCTGTTTTTT.

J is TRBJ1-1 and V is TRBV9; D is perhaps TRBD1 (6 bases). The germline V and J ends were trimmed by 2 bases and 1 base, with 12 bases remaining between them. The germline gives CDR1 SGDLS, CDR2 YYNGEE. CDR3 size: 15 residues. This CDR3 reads CASSVLPGANTEAFF. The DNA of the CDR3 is TGTGCCAGCAGCGTCCTGCCAGGGGCGAACACTGAAGCTTTCTTT.

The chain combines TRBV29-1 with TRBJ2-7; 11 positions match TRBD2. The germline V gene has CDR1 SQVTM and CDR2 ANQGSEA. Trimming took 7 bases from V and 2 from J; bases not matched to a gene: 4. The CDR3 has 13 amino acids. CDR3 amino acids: CSAGTSGAYEQYF. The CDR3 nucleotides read TGCAGCGCAGGGACTAGCGGAGCCTACGAGCAGTACTTC.

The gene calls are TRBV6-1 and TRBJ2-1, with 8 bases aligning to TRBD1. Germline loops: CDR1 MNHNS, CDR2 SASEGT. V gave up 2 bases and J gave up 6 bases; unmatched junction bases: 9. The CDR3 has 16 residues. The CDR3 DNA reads TGTGCCAGCAGTGAACCCGGTGGACAGGGACTCAATGAGCAGTTCTTC. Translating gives CASSEPGGQGLNEQFF.

The CDR3 bases are TGTGCCAGCTCACCGGGTGGCAGAGGAATTTACGAGCAGTACTTC. As protein: CASSPGGRGIYEQYF. The rearrangement joins TRBV18 to TRBJ2-7; D unclear. CDR1 KGHSH and CDR2 LQKENI come from the germline V gene. This CDR3 is built from 15 residues. The V and J ends lost 3 bases and 4 bases respectively, with 16 bases between them.

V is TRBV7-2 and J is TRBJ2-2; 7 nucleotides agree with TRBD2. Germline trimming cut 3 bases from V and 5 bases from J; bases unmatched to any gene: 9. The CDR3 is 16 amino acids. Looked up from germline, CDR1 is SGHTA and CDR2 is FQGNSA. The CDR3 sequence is CASSFLSGGRTGELFF. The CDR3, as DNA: TGTGCCAGCAGCTTCCTTTCGGGAGGACGAACCGGGGAGCTGTTTTTT.

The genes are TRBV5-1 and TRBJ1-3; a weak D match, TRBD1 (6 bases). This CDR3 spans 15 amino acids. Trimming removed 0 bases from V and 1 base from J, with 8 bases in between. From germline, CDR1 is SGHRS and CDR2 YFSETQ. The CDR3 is CASSLETGSGNTIYF. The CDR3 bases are TGCGCCAGCAGCTTGGAGACAGGTTCTGGAAACACCATATATTTT. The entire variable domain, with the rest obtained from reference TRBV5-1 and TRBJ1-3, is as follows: KAGVTQTPRYLIKTRGQQVTLSCSPISGHRSVSWYQQTPGQGLQFLFEYFSETQRNKGNFPGRFSGRQFSNSRSEMNVSTLELGDSALYLCASSLETGSGNTIYFGEGSWLTVV.

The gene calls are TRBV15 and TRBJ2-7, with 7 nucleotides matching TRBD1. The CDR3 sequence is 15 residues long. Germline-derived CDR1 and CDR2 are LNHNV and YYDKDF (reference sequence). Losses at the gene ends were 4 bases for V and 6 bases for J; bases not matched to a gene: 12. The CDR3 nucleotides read TGTGCCACCAGCACCAATAGACAGGGTGGCGGCGAGCAGTACTTC. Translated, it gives CATSTNRQGGGEQYF.

The chain's CDR3 is CASRFQGAEGYTF. CDR3 nucleotide sequence: TGTGCCAGCAGATTCCAGGGGGCGGAGGGCTACACCTTC. This chain connects TRBV28 to TRBJ1-2; TRBD1 aligns across 8 bases. CDR3 length: 13 amino acids. The V gene end was trimmed by 6 bases and the J gene end by 8 bases; junction bases not matched to a gene: 8. Germline-derived CDR1 and CDR2 are MDHEN and SYDVKM.

The CDR3 reads CASSPTLVEAFF. Written as DNA, the CDR3 is TGTGCCAGCAGCCCAACTTTAGTTGAAGCTTTCTTT. The rearrangement links TRBV9 to TRBJ1-1, with no clear D. The CDR3 spans 12 residues. The ends were cut back, 4 bases at V and 7 bases at J, with 11 bases in the middle. Per the germline V gene, CDR1 is SGDLS and CDR2 is YYNGEE.

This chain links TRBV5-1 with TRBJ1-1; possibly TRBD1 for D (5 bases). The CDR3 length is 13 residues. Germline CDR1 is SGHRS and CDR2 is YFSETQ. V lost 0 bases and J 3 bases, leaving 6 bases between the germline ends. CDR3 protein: CASSLETDTEAFF. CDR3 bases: TGCGCCAGCAGCTTGGAGACAGACACTGAAGCTTTCTTT.

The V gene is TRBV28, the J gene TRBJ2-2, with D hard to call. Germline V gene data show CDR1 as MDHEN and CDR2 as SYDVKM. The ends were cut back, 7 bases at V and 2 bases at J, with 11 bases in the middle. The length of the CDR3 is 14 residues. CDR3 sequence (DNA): TGTGCCAGCAACCTTTTGAGTAACACCGGGGAGCTGTTTTTT. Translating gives CASNLLSNTGELFF.

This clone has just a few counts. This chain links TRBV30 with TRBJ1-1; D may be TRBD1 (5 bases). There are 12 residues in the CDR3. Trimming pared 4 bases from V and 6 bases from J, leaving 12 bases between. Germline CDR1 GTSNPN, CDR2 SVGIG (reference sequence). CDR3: CAWMSRVAEAFF. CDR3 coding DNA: TGTGCCTGGATGTCCAGGGTGGCTGAAGCTTTCTTT.

CDR3: CASSQDWTPYNEQFF. CDR3 sequence (DNA): TGCGCCAGCAGCCAAGATTGGACTCCCTACAATGAGCAGTTCTTC. The chain has TRBV4-1 and TRBJ2-1; possible D gene TRBD2, 5 bases. This CDR3 contains 15 residues. Germline V gene lookup returns CDR1 MGHRA and CDR2 YSYEKL. Trimming removed 0 bases from V and 2 bases from J, with 8 bases in between.

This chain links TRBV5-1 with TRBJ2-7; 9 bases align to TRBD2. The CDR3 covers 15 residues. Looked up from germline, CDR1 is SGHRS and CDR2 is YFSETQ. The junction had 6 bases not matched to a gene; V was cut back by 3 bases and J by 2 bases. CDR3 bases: TGCGCCAGCAGCTCGTCGACTAGCGGAGCCTACGAGCAGTACTTC. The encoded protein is CASSSSTSGAYEQYF.

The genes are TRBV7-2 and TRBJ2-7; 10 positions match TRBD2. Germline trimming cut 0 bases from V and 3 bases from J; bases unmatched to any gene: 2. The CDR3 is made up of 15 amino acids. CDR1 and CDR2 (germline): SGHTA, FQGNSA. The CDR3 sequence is CASSLAAGGLYEQYF. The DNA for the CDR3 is TGTGCCAGCAGCTTAGCAGCGGGAGGGCTCTACGAGCAGTACTTC.

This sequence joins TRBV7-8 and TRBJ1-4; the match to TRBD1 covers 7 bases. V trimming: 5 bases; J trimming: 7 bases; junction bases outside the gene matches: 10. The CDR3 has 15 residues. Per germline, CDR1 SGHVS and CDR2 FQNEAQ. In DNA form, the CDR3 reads TGTGCCAGCAGCGTCCACAGGGGTTTCGGTGAAAAACTGTTTTTT. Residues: CASSVHRGFGEKLFF.

The CDR3 nucleotides are TGTGCCAGCAGCGCCGGGGAGTACCAGCCCCAGCATTTT. This gives the protein CASSAGEYQPQHF. This chain uses TRBV9 with TRBJ1-5; the D is unclear. V was clipped by 3 bases and J by 7 bases, with 11 bases between them. Germline V gene data show CDR1 as SGDLS and CDR2 as YYNGEE. The CDR3 has 13 residues.

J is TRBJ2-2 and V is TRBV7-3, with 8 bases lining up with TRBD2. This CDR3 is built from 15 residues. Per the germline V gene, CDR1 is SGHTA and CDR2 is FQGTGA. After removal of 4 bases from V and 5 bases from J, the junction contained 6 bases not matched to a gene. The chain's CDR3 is CASSSIAGKTGELFF. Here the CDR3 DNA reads TGTGCCAGCAGCTCTATAGCGGGAAAGACCGGGGAGCTGTTTTTT.